Listed below are T cell receptor beta chains from one sample, sequenced in a study of T cells in Graves' hyperthyroidism and ophthalmopathy. One entry per CDR3 protein, called by TCRdb with MiXCR from the multiplex PCR reads. The sample yields hundreds of thousands of distinct CDR3 sequences, around 13% seen once. Sequenced material: blood. The receptors here all came from a woman aged 50 to 60 with Graves' ophthalmopathy. The CDR3 runs from the conserved cysteine through the conserved F or W. D genes are given only for firm matches. Clone size is not always given. Where it is, it says once, few, many or a class for expanded clones.

D	V	size	J	CDR3	DNA
.	TRBV5-1	many	TRBJ1-1	CASSPGVRPPNTEAFF	TGCGCCAGCAGCCCGGGAGTACGGCCTCCGAACACTGAAGCTTTCTTT
TRBD2	TRBV29-1	many	TRBJ2-3	CSVSLADKGTDTQYF	TGCAGCGTGTCACTAGCGGACAAAGGCACAGATACGCAGTATTTT
.	TRBV20-1	few	TRBJ2-5	CSALRGPWKTQYF	TGCAGTGCTCTCCGGGGCCCTTGGAAGACCCAGTACTTC
.	TRBV28	.	TRBJ1-2	CASSLAKYGYTF	TGTGCCAGCAGTTTAGCTAAATATGGCTACACCTTC
.	TRBV27	.	TRBJ1-5	CASSLREGRQPQHF	TGTGCCAGCTCGTTAAGGGAGGGAAGGCAGCCCCAGCATTTT
TRBD2	TRBV27	many	TRBJ2-7	CASSSIKGLAGTYEQYF	TGTGCCAGCAGTTCAATAAAGGGACTAGCGGGTACCTACGAGCAGTACTTC
TRBD2	TRBV7-8	many	TRBJ2-3	CASSLAGGTSGTDTQYF	TGTGCCAGCAGCTTAGCGGGTGGGACTAGCGGCACAGATACGCAGTATTTT
.	TRBV20-1	.	TRBJ1-1	CSAEQAYNTEAFF	TGCAGTGCTGAACAGGCTTATAACACTGAAGCTTTCTTT
TRBD2	TRBV7-9	many	TRBJ2-3	CASSFPGLGPDTQYF	TGTGCCAGCAGCTTCCCGGGACTAGGCCCAGATACGCAGTATTTT
TRBD2	TRBV20-1	many	TRBJ2-7	CSARGGGGSNYEQYF	TGCAGTGCTAGAGGGGGGGGAGGGTCCAATTACGAGCAGTACTTC
TRBD2	TRBV6-1	few	TRBJ2-4	CASRPPRASGWRNIQYF	TGTGCCAGCAGACCACCTAGGGCTAGCGGGTGGCGGAACATTCAGTACTTC
.	TRBV18	many	TRBJ2-7	CASSPGTAYYEQYF	TGTGCCAGCTCACCCGGGACGGCCTACTACGAGCAGTACTTC
.	TRBV29-1	many	TRBJ2-7	CSVERRDETYEQYF	TGCAGCGTTGAAAGACGGGACGAGACCTACGAGCAGTACTTC
TRBD1	TRBV6-2/TRBV6-3	many	TRBJ1-5	CASRAGDRGRFGNQPQHF	TGTGCCAGCAGGGCTGGGGACAGGGGGCGATTCGGAAATCAGCCCCAGCATTTT
.	TRBV24-1	few	TRBJ2-7	CATSEKFGPQSEQYF	TGTGCCACCAGTGAGAAGTTTGGACCCCAATCCGAGCAGTACTTC
.	TRBV20-1	many	TRBJ2-1	CSAREPGLPNEQFF	TGCAGTGCTAGAGAACCTGGACTCCCCAATGAGCAGTTCTTC
TRBD2	TRBV24-1	few	TRBJ2-3	CATSERTSGTSPYDTDTQYF	TGTGCCACCAGTGAGCGGACATCCGGGACTAGCCCCTATGACACAGATACGCAGTATTTT
.	TRBV18	many	TRBJ1-1	CASSPPLQDTEAFF	TGTGCCAGCTCACCACCCCTCCAGGACACTGAAGCTTTCTTT
.	TRBV24-1	many	TRBJ1-4	CATAPGDTNEKLFF	TGTGCCACCGCGCCTGGGGACACAAATGAAAAACTGTTTTTT
.	TRBV11-2	many	TRBJ1-1	CASSPWDTEGPEAFF	TGTGCCAGCAGCCCCTGGGACACGGAGGGCCCTGAAGCTTTCTTT
TRBD2	TRBV14	many	TRBJ2-1	CASSQYFRGGGRNEQFF	TGTGCCAGCAGCCAATATTTCCGGGGGGGCGGGAGGAATGAGCAGTTCTTC
.	TRBV5-4	many	TRBJ2-1	CASSFDSFSYNEQFF	TGTGCCAGCAGCTTTGACTCGTTCTCCTACAATGAGCAGTTCTTC
.	TRBV6-1	many	TRBJ2-7	CATTDTRTVSYEQYF	TGTGCCACCACCGACACACGGACAGTCTCCTACGAGCAGTACTTC
TRBD1	TRBV5-1	many	TRBJ2-2	CASSRQPRTGLGEPGELFF	TGCGCCAGCAGCCGACAGCCAAGGACAGGGTTGGGGGAGCCCGGGGAGCTGTTTTTT
.	TRBV6-5	few	TRBJ2-2	CASSYSRGELFF	TGTGCCAGCAGTTACTCTCGCGGGGAGCTGTTTTTT
TRBD1	TRBV27	.	TRBJ1-2	CASSPLDRGRGYTF	TGTGCCAGCAGTCCCCTGGACAGGGGAAGGGGCTACACCTTC
TRBD1	TRBV11-3	many	TRBJ2-1	CASSPRDRGYNEQFF	TGTGCCAGCAGCCCCCGGGACAGGGGCTACAATGAGCAGTTCTTC
TRBD2	TRBV5-4	.	TRBJ2-1	CASRLTSGSLNEQFF	TGTGCCAGCAGACTTACTAGCGGGAGTCTCAATGAGCAGTTCTTC
.	TRBV29-1	.	TRBJ1-2	CSVRQAVNYGYTF	TGCAGCGTTAGACAGGCCGTTAACTATGGCTACACCTTC
TRBD1	TRBV28	many	TRBJ1-5	CASLPGTGGISQPQHF	TGTGCCAGCTTACCCGGGACAGGGGGCATCTCGCAGCCCCAGCATTTT
.	TRBV30	many	TRBJ2-3	CAHGTRLDTQYF	TGTGCCCACGGGACCAGGCTAGATACGCAGTATTTT
TRBD2	TRBV6-2/TRBV6-3	many	TRBJ2-7	CASSYVGLAGTSYEQYF	TGTGCCAGCAGTTACGTGGGACTAGCGGGGACCTCCTACGAGCAGTACTTC
TRBD1	TRBV15	few	TRBJ2-1	CATSVRQGVYNEQFF	TGTGCCACCAGCGTGCGACAGGGGGTGTACAATGAGCAGTTCTTC
.	TRBV3-1	many	TRBJ1-5	CASSQVPYSNQPQHF	TGTGCCAGCAGCCAAGTACCGTATAGCAATCAGCCCCAGCATTTT
.	TRBV28	many	TRBJ2-1	CASSQDSVYNEQFF	TGTGCCAGCAGTCAGGACAGCGTCTACAATGAGCAGTTCTTC
.	TRBV7-2	many	TRBJ2-7	CASSPGLQLEEQYF	TGTGCCAGCAGCCCAGGACTCCAGCTAGAGGAGCAGTACTTC
.	TRBV30	many	TRBJ2-7	CAWTPQTTSYEQYF	TGTGCCTGGACCCCCCAGACTACCTCCTACGAGCAGTACTTC
.	TRBV5-5	.	TRBJ2-3	CASRPGVTLSTDTQYF	TGTGCCAGCAGACCCGGCGTTACTCTTAGCACAGATACGCAGTATTTT
.	TRBV29-1	many	TRBJ1-1	CSVEPPYSPNTEAFF	TGCAGCGTTGAACCACCGTACAGCCCGAACACTGAAGCTTTCTTT
TRBD2	TRBV4-3	.	TRBJ2-1	CASSTGVAGGEQFF	TGCGCCAGCAGTACAGGGGTAGCGGGGGGTGAGCAGTTCTTC
.	TRBV7-9	many	TRBJ2-1	CASSFTGASNEQFF	TGTGCCAGCAGCTTTACAGGAGCGAGCAATGAGCAGTTCTTC
TRBD2	TRBV12-3/TRBV12-4	many	TRBJ2-3	CASSLRGLTSGKDTQYF	TGTGCCAGCAGTTTGCGCGGGCTGACTAGCGGGAAAGATACGCAGTATTTT
TRBD2	TRBV6-1	many	TRBJ2-7	CASSVRTSGVSYEQYF	TGTGCCAGCAGTGTTCGGACTAGCGGGGTAAGCTACGAGCAGTACTTC
.	TRBV7-8	many	TRBJ2-1	CASSPRSGPDGHEQFF	TGTGCCAGCAGTCCTAGGTCGGGGCCAGATGGCCATGAGCAGTTCTTC
.	TRBV16	.	TRBJ2-1	CASNKGSSDDEQFF	TGTGCCAGCAACAAAGGGTCTAGCGACGATGAGCAGTTCTTC
TRBD1	TRBV3-1	many	TRBJ1-2	CASSQGQGQGYGYTF	TGTGCCAGCAGCCAAGGACAGGGGCAAGGCTATGGCTACACCTTC
.	TRBV11-2	many	TRBJ2-3	CASRLSFADRRSTDTQYF	TGTGCCAGCAGACTTTCATTCGCCGATCGGCGTAGCACAGATACGCAGTATTTT
TRBD1	TRBV7-9	many	TRBJ2-7	CASSQGQTYEQYF	TGTGCCAGCAGCCAGGGACAGACCTACGAGCAGTACTTC
.	TRBV15	.	TRBJ1-2	CATSPDPDLRFWGYTF	TGTGCCACCAGCCCGGACCCGGACCTCCGGTTCTGGGGCTACACCTTC
TRBD1	TRBV6-1	many	TRBJ1-1	CASSDGDRFVNTEAFF	TGTGCCAGCAGTGATGGGGACAGATTCGTGAACACTGAAGCTTTCTTT
.	TRBV10-3	few	TRBJ2-2	CAIMVVAANTGELFF	TGTGCCATCATGGTAGTGGCAGCGAACACCGGGGAGCTGTTTTTT
TRBD2	TRBV13	few	TRBJ2-2	CASSFGPLAGGTGELFF	TGTGCCAGCAGCTTCGGTCCTCTAGCGGGAGGTACCGGGGAGCTGTTTTTT
.	TRBV7-3	.	TRBJ2-1	CASSHAFNRKRNEQFF	TGTGCCAGCAGCCACGCATTCAACAGGAAACGGAATGAGCAGTTCTTC
.	TRBV3-1	.	TRBJ2-2	CASSQVRASTGELFF	TGTGCCAGCAGCCAAGTGAGGGCTAGCACCGGGGAGCTGTTTTTT
.	TRBV2	many	TRBJ1-1	CANQREAFF	TGTGCCAACCAAAGAGAAGCTTTCTTT
TRBD2	TRBV9	.	TRBJ2-7	CASSDGTSGTYEQYF	TGTGCCAGCAGCGACGGGACTAGCGGGACCTACGAGCAGTACTTC
.	TRBV24-1	many	TRBJ2-7	CATQEGTPGEQYF	TGTGCCACCCAGGAGGGCACTCCGGGCGAGCAGTACTTC
.	TRBV10-3	few	TRBJ1-5	CAISESDQNQPQHF	TGTGCCATCAGTGAGTCGGATCAAAATCAGCCCCAGCATTTT
.	TRBV7-9	many	TRBJ2-7	CASSWERSPYEQYF	TGTGCCAGCAGCTGGGAGCGATCCCCCTACGAGCAGTACTTC